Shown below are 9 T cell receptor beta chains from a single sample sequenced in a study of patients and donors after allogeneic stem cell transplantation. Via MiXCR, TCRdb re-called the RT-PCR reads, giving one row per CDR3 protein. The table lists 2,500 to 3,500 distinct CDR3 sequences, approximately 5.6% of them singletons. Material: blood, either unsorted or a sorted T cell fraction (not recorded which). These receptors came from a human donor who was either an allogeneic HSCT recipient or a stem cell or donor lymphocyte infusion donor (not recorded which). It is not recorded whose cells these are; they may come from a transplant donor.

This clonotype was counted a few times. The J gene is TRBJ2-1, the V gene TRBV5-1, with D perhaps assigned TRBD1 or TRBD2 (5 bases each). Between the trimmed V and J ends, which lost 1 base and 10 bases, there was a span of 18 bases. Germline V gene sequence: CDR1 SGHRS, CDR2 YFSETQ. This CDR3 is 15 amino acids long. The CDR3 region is CASSLITGTQREQFF. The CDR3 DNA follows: TGCGCCAGCAGCTTGATAACCGGGACCCAAAGGGAGCAGTTCTTC. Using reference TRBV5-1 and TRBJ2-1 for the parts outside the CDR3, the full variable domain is KAGVTQTPRYLIKTRGQQVTLSCSPISGHRSVSWYQQTPGQGLQFLFEYFSETQRNKGNFPGRFSGRQFSNSRSEMNVSTLELGDSALYLCASSLITGTQREQFFGPGTRLTVL.

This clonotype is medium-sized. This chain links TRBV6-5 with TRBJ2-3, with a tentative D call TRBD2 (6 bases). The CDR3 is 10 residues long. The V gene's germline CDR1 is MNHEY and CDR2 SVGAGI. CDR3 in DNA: TGTGCTGCTAGCGCGGATACGCAGTATTTT. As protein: CAASADTQYF.

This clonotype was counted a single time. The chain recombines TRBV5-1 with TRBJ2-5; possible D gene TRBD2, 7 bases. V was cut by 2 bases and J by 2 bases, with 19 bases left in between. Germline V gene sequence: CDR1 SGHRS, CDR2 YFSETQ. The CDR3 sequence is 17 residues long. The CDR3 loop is CASSFGSGGDRQETQYF. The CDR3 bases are TGCGCCAGCAGCTTTGGTTCGGGGGGCGACAGGCAAGAGACCCAGTACTTC.

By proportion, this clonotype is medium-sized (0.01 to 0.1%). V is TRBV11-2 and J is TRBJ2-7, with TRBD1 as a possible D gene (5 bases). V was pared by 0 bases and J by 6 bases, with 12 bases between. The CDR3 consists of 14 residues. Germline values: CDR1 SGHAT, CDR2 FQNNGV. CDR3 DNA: TGTGCCAGCAGCTTAGACCCAGGGATTAGCGAGCAGTACTTC. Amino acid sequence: CASSLDPGISEQYF.

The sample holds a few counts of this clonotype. DNA of the CDR3: TGCGCCAGCAGCTTGGGAGGGACTCACACAGATACGCAGTATTTT. Protein: CASSLGGTHTDTQYF. The chain uses TRBV5-1 and TRBJ2-3; D is possibly TRBD2 (6 bases). Trimming removed 0 bases from V and 2 bases from J, with 10 bases in between. The CDR3 covers 15 residues. Germline V gene sequence: CDR1 SGHRS, CDR2 YFSETQ.

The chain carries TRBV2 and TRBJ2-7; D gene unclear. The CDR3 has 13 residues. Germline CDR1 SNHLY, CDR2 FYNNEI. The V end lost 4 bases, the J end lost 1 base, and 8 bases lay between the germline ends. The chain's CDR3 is CASSVVVSYEQYF. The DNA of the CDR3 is TGTGCCAGCAGTGTGGTAGTATCCTACGAGCAGTACTTC. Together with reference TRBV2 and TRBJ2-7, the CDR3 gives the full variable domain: EPEVTQTPSHQVTQMGQEVILRCVPISNHLYFYWYRQILGQKVEFLVSFYNNEISEKSEIFDDQFSVERPDGSNFTLKIRSTKLEDSAMYFCASSVVVSYEQYFGPGTRLTVT.

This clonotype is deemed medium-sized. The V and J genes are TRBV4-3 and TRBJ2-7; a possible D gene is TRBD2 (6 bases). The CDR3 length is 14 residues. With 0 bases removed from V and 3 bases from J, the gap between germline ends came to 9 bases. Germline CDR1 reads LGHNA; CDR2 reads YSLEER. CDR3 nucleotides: TGCGCCAGCAGCCAAGATCGAGCGGGCTACGAGCAGTACTTC. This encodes CASSQDRAGYEQYF.

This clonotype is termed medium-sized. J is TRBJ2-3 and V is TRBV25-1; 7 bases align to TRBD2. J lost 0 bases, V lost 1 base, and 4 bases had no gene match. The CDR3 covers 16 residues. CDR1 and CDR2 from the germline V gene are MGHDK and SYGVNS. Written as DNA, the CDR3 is TGTGCCAGCAGTGAATGGAGCGGGACTAGCACAGATACGCAGTATTTT. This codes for CASSEWSGTSTDTQYF. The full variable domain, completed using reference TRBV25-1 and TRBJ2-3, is EADIYQTPRYLVIGTGKKITLECSQTMGHDKMYWYQQDPGMELHLIHYSYGVNSTEKGDLSSESTVSRIRTEHFPLTLESARPSHTSQYLCASSEWSGTSTDTQYFGPGTRLTVL.

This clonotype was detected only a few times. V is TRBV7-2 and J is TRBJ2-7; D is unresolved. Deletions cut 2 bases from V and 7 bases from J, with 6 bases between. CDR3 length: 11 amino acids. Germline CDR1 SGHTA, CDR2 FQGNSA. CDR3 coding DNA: TGTGCCAGCAGCTTAAATGCGGAGCAGTACTTC. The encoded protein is CASSLNAEQYF.